This T cell receptor beta chain comes out of a study of circulating and synovial CD4+ cells in juvenile arthritis. Samples derive from patients with active juvenile idiopathic arthritis. Here immunoSEQ multiplex PCR was the method, and the copy in TCRdb shows in-frame clones only, minus some. The sample has about 34,000 clones; roughly 95% are singletons. Germline loops: CDR1 SGHVS, CDR2 FQNEAQ. This CDR3 comprises 14 residues. Unmatched junction bases numbered 2, after V lost 5 bases and J lost 4 bases. V gene TRBV7-8 combines with J gene TRBJ2-1; 10 nucleotides match TRBD2. This clonotype was sampled from a human donor with juvenile idiopathic arthritis. Sequenced material: CD4+ T cells from blood. In nucleotides, the CDR3 is TGTGCCAGCAGCGGGACTAGCGTTTACAATGAGCAGTTCTTC. Translated, it gives CASSGTSVYNEQFF.